These 26 T cell receptor beta chains came from one sample sequenced in a study of tumor and adjacent non-tumor tissue in lung cancer. The library came from three nested PCR rounds adapted from ARM-PCR protocols. One entry per CDR3 protein results from TCRdb running MiXCR on the multiplex PCR reads. The table includes over 100,000 distinct CDR3 sequences, 75% detected once. The template was RNA from unsorted bulk tissue. The material sequenced was lung tumor tissue. These receptors were collected from a woman aged 60-75 years with non-small cell lung cancer.

In the case of this clonotype: This may be a read error: a much more frequent sequence differs by one nucleotide. The gene calls are TRBV29-1 and TRBJ2-3, with 12 bases that match TRBD2. The length of the CDR3 is 15 residues. Germline V lookup: CDR1 SQVTM, CDR2 ANQGSEA. In DNA, the CDR3 is TGCAGCGTTCGGACTAGCGGGACCGAAGACAATACGCCGTATTTT. This encodes CSVRTSGTEDNTPYF.

With regard to this clonotype: One end of the junction is discordant with germline, which a read error may explain. This chain connects TRBV11-2 to TRBJ2-5, with a possible D match to TRBD1 (6 bases). The CDR3 is 14 residues long. Germline V gene data show CDR1 as SGHAT and CDR2 as FQNNGV. The CDR3: CASSPQGSQEIQYF. CDR3 DNA sequence: TGTGCCAGCAGTCCACAGGGTAGTCAAGAGATCCAGTACTTC.

As concerns this clonotype: The conserved closing phenylalanine or tryptophan is absent in this CDR3, likely reflecting a read error. As DNA, the CDR3 is TGTGTCAGCATGACCGGGGGGGGCCCCAAAAACATTCAGTACTTA. The encoded protein is CVSMTGGGPKNIQYL. This rearrangement joins TRBV6-2 or TRBV6-3 to TRBJ2-4; 8 bases are a match to TRBD2. The CDR3 has 15 amino acids. The germline gives CDR1 MNHEY, CDR2 SVGEGT.

In the case of this clonotype: One end of the junction varies from germline; a read error may be responsible. The CDR3 region has the DNA TGCAGTGCTAGAGATGGGAGAGGGGACATCACCTATGAGCAGTACTTC. This sequence encodes CSARDGRGDITYEQYF. The chain has TRBV20-1 and TRBJ2-7, with TRBD1 as a possible D gene (6 bases). Germline CDR1 is DFQATT and CDR2 is SNEGSKA (reference sequence). There are 16 residues in the CDR3.

Concerning this clonotype: With a much larger clone just one base away, this may be a read error. This chain uses TRBV5-5 with TRBJ2-1; possible D gene TRBD2, 6 bases. The V gene's germline CDR1 is SGHKS and CDR2 YYEKEE (reference sequence). Trimming shortened V by 0 bases and J by 14 bases, and 12 bases separated the two germline ends. This CDR3 region has 12 residues. In DNA, the CDR3 is TGTGCCAGCAGCTTGGAGCATGGAGGGGAGTTCTTC. This sequence encodes CASSLEHGGEFF.

The chain combines TRBV19 with TRBJ2-1; perhaps TRBD2 as D (5 bases). The CDR3 spans 13 residues. The V and J ends lost 7 bases and 13 bases respectively, with 20 bases between them. The germline V gene encodes CDR1 LNHDA and CDR2 SQIVND (reference sequence). CDR3 sequence (DNA): TGTGCCAGTACTATGGAATCGGGGTATGGACAGTTCTTC. Translated, it gives CASTMESGYGQFF.

Concerning this clonotype: An end of the junction differs from the germline gene, which may be a read error. V usage is TRBV11-3 and J usage is TRBJ1-6, with D hard to call. Germline lookup yields CDR1 SGHNT and CDR2 YENEEA. The CDR3 runs to 15 residues. The chain's CDR3 is CASCLEGRYNPPLHF. In DNA form, the CDR3 reads TGTGCCAGCTGCTTAGAGGGCAGATATAATCCACCCCTCCACTTT. The full variable domain, in which reference TRBV11-3 and TRBJ1-6 provide the parts outside the CDR3, is EAGVVQSPRYKIIEKKQPVAFWCNPISGHNTLYWYLQNLGQGPELLIRYENEEAVDDSQLPKDRFSAERLKGVDSTLKIQPAELGDSAVYLCASCLEGRYNPPLHFGNGTRLTVT.

Details on this clonotype: This may come from a read error, since a much larger clone is one base off. The chain joins TRBV20-1 to TRBJ2-5; D is uncertain. Germline V gene lookup returns CDR1 DFQATT and CDR2 SNEGSKA (reference sequence). Trimming shortened V by 2 bases and J by 4 bases, and 14 bases separated the two germline ends. This CDR3 spans 14 amino acids. The CDR3 is CSARPPDGRETQYF. The CDR3 DNA reads TGCAGTGCTAGACCCCCCGACGGCCGAGAGACCCAGTACTTC.

This clonotype was seen many times. The chain joins TRBV20-1 to TRBJ1-5; TRBD1 is a possible D gene (5 bases). The germline V gene has CDR1 DFQATT and CDR2 SNEGSKA (reference sequence). This CDR3 has 16 residues. V was shortened by 3 bases and J by 3 bases, with 18 bases between the two germline ends. CDR3 sequence (DNA): TGCAGTGCTAGGGTAACGGGTGGGGGGTTCAATCAGCCCCAGCATTTT. This sequence encodes CSARVTGGGFNQPQHF.

The chain links TRBV7-3 to TRBJ1-1; the D is unclear. Germline CDR1 SGHTA, CDR2 FQGTGA. The CDR3 loop spans 13 amino acids. Trimming cost V 1 base and J 1 base, with 4 bases left between them. CDR3 region: CASSLRGNTEAFF. CDR3 in DNA: TGTGCCAGCAGCTTAAGGGGGAACACTGAAGCTTTCTTT.

The gene calls are TRBV6-1 and TRBJ2-6, with a tentative D call TRBD1 (5 bases). Germline lookup yields CDR1 MNHNS and CDR2 SASEGT. This CDR3 has 19 residues. DNA of the CDR3: TGTATCAGCAGTGGCCCGGACAATGCCATATTCTCTGGGGCCAACGTCCTGACTTTC. Translating it yields CISSGPDNAIFSGANVLTF.

This sequence joins TRBV13 and TRBJ1-5; D is unclear. Germline CDR1 PRHDT, CDR2 FYEKMQ (reference sequence). Trimming left V 6 bases short and J 4 bases short, with 22 bases between. This CDR3 comprises 17 residues. The CDR3 DNA reads TGTGCCAGCAGTTCATCGGATGCGGGGAGGAAAAATCAGCCCCAGCATTTT. The encoded protein is CASSSSDAGRKNQPQHF.

Remarks on this clonotype: Germline and junction disagree at one end, which may indicate a read error. The chain couples TRBV4-3 to TRBJ2-1, with D uncertain. The CDR3 is 13 amino acids. CDR1 and CDR2 (germline): LGHNA, YSLEER. CDR3 in amino acids: CASSQVGPDAQLF. The DNA of the CDR3 is TGCGCCAGTAGCCAAGTAGGGCCTGATGCGCAGTTATTC.

With respect to this clonotype: A much larger clone differs from this one at a single base, so this may be a read error. This chain uses TRBV6-5 with TRBJ1-4; no definite D call. V lost 2 bases and J lost 8, with 9 bases in between. Germline values: CDR1 MNHEY, CDR2 SVGAGI. This CDR3 has 13 amino acids. CDR3 residues: CASSYRSWEKLFF. The CDR3 DNA reads TGTGCCAGCAGTTACCGTTCTTGGGAAAAACTGTTTTTT.

This clonotype turned up a few times. A clone one base away is much larger, so this may be a read error. This chain connects TRBV5-5 to TRBJ2-6, with 7 positions matching TRBD1. The CDR3 spans 17 residues. CDR1 and CDR2 from the germline V gene are SGHKS and YYEKEE (reference sequence). This chain's CDR3 is CGSSLQGVNTGANVLTF. CDR3 DNA: TGTGGCAGCAGCCTCCAGGGGGTAAATACTGGGGCCAACGTCCTGACTTTC.

About this clonotype: A read error may be the cause here, since a much bigger clone is one base away. This sequence joins TRBV4-1 and TRBJ1-2; D uncertain. Trimming took off 3 bases at V and 2 bases at J, with 4 bases between the two ends. The germline CDR1 and CDR2 sequences are MGHRA and YSYEKL. The length of the CDR3 is 12 residues. The CDR3 nucleotides read TGCGCCAGCAGCCAGGGCAACTATGGCTACACCTTC. As protein: CASSQGNYGYTF.

The count of this clonotype is one. At one end, the junction sequence differs from germline, possibly due to a read error. V usage is TRBV11-2 and J usage is TRBJ1-1; possibly TRBD1 for D (6 bases). The CDR3 sequence is 15 residues long. Germline assignment: CDR1 SGHAT and CDR2 FQNNGV. The CDR3 nucleotides read TGTGACAGCAGTTTATATCCCTCAGGGGTAACTGAAGCTTTCTTT. Encoded protein: CDSSLYPSGVTEAFF.

This clonotype has more than one count but fewer than ten. The junction does not match germline at one end; this may be a read error. The rearrangement joins TRBV11-2 to TRBJ2-7, with TRBD1 matching over 7 bases. CDR1 is SGHAT, CDR2 FQNNGV, per germline. This CDR3 is 14 amino acids long. The CDR3 region is CASSWDSGGSEQYF. As DNA, the CDR3 is TGTGCCAGCAGTTGGGACAGCGGAGGATCCGAGCAATACTTC.

V and J are TRBV20-1 and TRBJ1-2, with D perhaps TRBD1 (5 bases). Trimming shortened V by 0 bases and J by 8 bases, and 16 bases separated the two germline ends. This CDR3 contains 14 residues. Germline V CDR1 and CDR2: DFQATT, SNEGSKA (reference sequence). Here the CDR3 DNA reads TGCAGTGCTAGAGAACAGGAGGGATCGGACGGCTACACCTTC. Translating it yields CSAREQEGSDGYTF.

As regards this clonotype: This may stem from a read error, because a much larger clone lies one nucleotide away. The CDR3 carries no conserved terminal phenylalanine or tryptophan, so it likely arises from a read error. V is TRBV6-1 and J is TRBJ1-4; 9 positions agree with TRBD1. From germline, CDR1 is MNHNS and CDR2 SASEGT. The CDR3 spans 17 residues. The J segment lost 0 bases and the V segment lost 6 bases, leaving 8 bases of the junction unmatched. CDR3 in amino acids: CASRVQDRGTTNEKLFY. DNA for the CDR3: TGTGCCAGCAGAGTCCAGGACAGGGGTACAACTAATGAAAAACTGTTTTAT.

Notes on this clonotype: The junction departs from germline at one end; a sequencing error may be responsible. The chain combines TRBV6-2 or TRBV6-3 with TRBJ2-7; TRBD1 might be the D (6 bases). The CDR3 consists of 12 residues. Germline-derived CDR1 and CDR2 are MNHEY and SVGEGT. The chain's CDR3 is CANRDIYYERYF. As DNA, the CDR3 is TGTGCCAACAGGGACATTTACTACGAGCGGTACTTC.

This clonotype was seen repeatedly, ten times or more. The chain is built from TRBV6-2 or TRBV6-3 and TRBJ2-7, with TRBD2 matching 12 bases. After removal of 6 bases from V and 6 bases from J, the junction contained 12 bases not matched to a gene. Germline CDR1 and CDR2: MNHEY and SVGEGT. The CDR3 spans 16 residues. CDR3 residues: CASSSPTSGRFLEQYF. The CDR3 coding sequence is TGTGCCAGCAGCTCTCCAACTAGCGGGAGGTTTCTCGAGCAGTACTTC.

This clonotype was observed many times. The CDR3 region is CASSVSGRAYEQYF. DNA for the CDR3: TGTGCCAGCAGTGTAAGCGGGAGGGCCTACGAGCAGTACTTC. V and J are TRBV6-2 or TRBV6-3 and TRBJ2-7; 10 nucleotides align to TRBD2. J lost 2 bases, V lost 5 bases, and 3 bases had no gene match. Germline CDR1 and CDR2: MNHEY and SVGEGT. The CDR3 runs to 14 residues.

As to this clonotype: An end of the junction differs from the germline gene, which may be a read error. V gene TRBV4-1 combines with J gene TRBJ1-5, with unresolved D. Germline-derived CDR1 and CDR2 are MGHRA and YSYEKL. This CDR3 has 16 residues. CDR3 DNA sequence: TGCGCCAGCAGCCTCGGCGAGGATTTGAGTAATCAGCCCCAGCGTTTT. It translates to CASSLGEDLSNQPQRF.

In regard to this clonotype: A much larger clone differs by one base, so this may be a read error. The J gene is TRBJ1-1, the V gene TRBV6-5; tentatively, D is TRBD1 (5 bases). Trimming pared 0 bases from V and 2 bases from J, leaving 13 bases between. Germline-derived CDR1 and CDR2 are MNHEY and SVGAGI. The CDR3 totals 16 residues. The CDR3 region has the DNA TGTGCCAGCAGTTACTCGCCCCAGGGATCAAACACTGAAGCTTTCTTT. Encoded protein: CASSYSPQGSNTEAFF.

As concerns this clonotype: Being one base from a much bigger clone, this may be a read error. The chain combines TRBV20-1 with TRBJ2-1, with a weak D call TRBD1 (5 bases). Germline assignment: CDR1 DFQATT and CDR2 SNEGSKA (reference sequence). The CDR3 spans 15 residues. V was pared by 1 base and J by 6 bases, with 16 bases between. The CDR3: CSARALEIGVNEQFF. In nucleotides, the CDR3 is TGCAGTGCTAGAGCTCTGGAGATAGGGGTCAATGAGCAGTTCTTC.